This T cell receptor (beta chain) is from a study of CD8 T cells in ankylosing spondylitis. Broader study findings: The study identified a TCR beta motif of seven or eight highly homologous variants that appeared characteristic of ankylosing spondylitis blood.

Concerning this clonotype: Its antigen is currently unknown.

Per the germline V gene, CDR1 is SGHAT and CDR2 is FQDESV (reference sequence). The CDR3 loop spans 18 amino acids. V lost 5 bases and J lost 3; bases outside the gene matches: 13. By quantitative 5'-RACE with molecular barcodes, the TCR beta libraries were made. MiXCR, applied by TCRdb to the 5' RACE reads, yields one record per CDR3 protein. The repertoire holds some 700,000 distinct CDR3 sequences, roughly 19% seen once, with approximately 18% in the top ten. The TCR sequence derives from a male donor with ankylosing spondylitis. Sequenced material: blood, either unsorted or a sorted T cell fraction (not recorded which). The rearrangement joins TRBV11-1 to TRBJ2-1; 10 positions match TRBD2. CDR3 sequence (DNA): TGTGCCAGCAGCCAAAGCCCCCTAGCGGGAGCCCTCTACAATGAGCAGTTCTTC. Translating it yields CASSQSPLAGALYNEQFF.